The 14 T cell receptor beta chains below all came from one sample that was sequenced in a study of T cells in Graves' hyperthyroidism and ophthalmopathy. Amplification targeted TCR beta CDR3 regions from RNA transcripts. RT-PCR in the first round (using the HTBI primer set) targeted the TCR CDR3. Each CDR3 protein is one row after TCRdb ran MiXCR on the multiplex PCR reads. This table has hundreds of thousands of distinct CDR3 sequences, about half appearing once. The sequenced sample consisted of peripheral blood or thyroid tissue (not recorded which). These TCRs come from a woman aged 18-35 years with Graves' hyperthyroidism.

The CDR3 nucleotides read TGTGCCAGCAGTTTTAGGCAGGGGAATAACTATGGCTACACCTTC. Its protein product is CASSFRQGNNYGYTF. The chain has TRBV2 and TRBJ1-2; possibly TRBD1 for D (6 bases). The CDR3 is made up of 15 amino acids. Germline V CDR1 and CDR2: SNHLY, FYNNEI. The V end lost 5 bases, the J end lost 1 base, and 14 bases lay between the germline ends.

This chain connects TRBV6-5 to TRBJ2-7; 12 positions agree with TRBD1. CDR1 and CDR2 from the germline V gene are MNHEY and SVGAGI. V dropped 7 bases and J dropped 5; count of bases not matched to a gene: 9. The length of the CDR3 is 15 residues. CDR3 amino acids: CASTSGGTGGNEQYF. DNA for the CDR3: TGTGCCAGCACGAGTGGCGGGACAGGGGGCAACGAGCAGTACTTC.

This clonotype was seen ten or more times. CDR3 residues: CAISGGQGVSYTF. DNA of the CDR3: TGTGCCATCAGTGGAGGACAGGGCGTGAGCTACACCTTC. This chain uses TRBV10-3 with TRBJ1-2, with 8 bases identical to TRBD1. This CDR3 has 13 residues. Germline assignment: CDR1 ENHRY and CDR2 SYGVKD. Germline trimming cut 4 bases from V and 9 bases from J; bases unmatched to any gene: 7.

About this clonotype: A much larger clone is a single base away; this may be a read error. The chain is built from TRBV5-1 and TRBJ1-1; possible D gene TRBD1, 5 bases. Germline CDR1 and CDR2: SGHRS and YFSETQ. The length of the CDR3 is 14 residues. Deletions cut 1 base from V and 1 base from J, with 8 bases between. In DNA form, the CDR3 reads TGCGCCAGCAGCTTGAGGGGCAAGAACACTGAAGCTTTCTTT. Protein: CASSLRGKNTEAFF.

CDR3 coding DNA: TGTGCCAGTAGGGGGGATGGGGCCAACGTCCTGACTTTC. It encodes CASRGDGANVLTF. V and J are TRBV19 and TRBJ2-6; possibly TRBD1 or TRBD2 for D (5 bases each). CDR1 and CDR2 (germline): LNHDA, SQIVND (reference sequence). The CDR3 length is 13 residues. Deletions cut 6 bases from V and 3 bases from J, with 6 bases between.

This clonotype was seen once. The J gene is TRBJ2-7, the V gene TRBV20-1; 8 bases align to TRBD1. With V trimmed by 5 bases and J by 5 bases, 14 bases remained unmatched. The CDR3 is made up of 15 amino acids. Germline-derived CDR1 and CDR2 are DFQATT and SNEGSKA (reference sequence). The CDR3 sequence is CSAAPGTGFGHEQYF. The CDR3 DNA reads TGCAGTGCTGCACCAGGGACAGGCTTTGGCCACGAGCAGTACTTC.

In this sample, this clonotype turned up a few times. The chain has TRBV10-2 and TRBJ1-1; the D gene is possibly TRBD1 (5 bases). Germline assignment: CDR1 WSHSY and CDR2 SAAADI. V was trimmed by 3 bases and J by 0 bases, leaving 8 bases between them. The CDR3 loop spans 14 amino acids. CDR3 sequence reads: CASSDLRVNTEAFF. The CDR3 coding sequence is TGCGCCAGCAGTGATCTCAGGGTGAACACTGAAGCTTTCTTT.

J is TRBJ1-1 and V is TRBV2; 10 nucleotides line up with TRBD1. This CDR3 region has 16 residues. Trimming took 7 bases from V and 4 from J; bases not matched to a gene: 12. Germline V gene sequence: CDR1 SNHLY, CDR2 FYNNEI. The CDR3 DNA reads as TGTGCCAGCACTATTGACAGGGGGCGATCGGGCACTGAAGCTTTCTTT. Encoded protein: CASTIDRGRSGTEAFF. Combining the CDR3 with reference TRBV2 and TRBJ1-1 gives the whole variable domain EPEVTQTPSHQVTQMGQEVILRCVPISNHLYFYWYRQILGQKVEFLVSFYNNEISEKSEIFDDQFSVERPDGSNFTLKIRSTKLEDSAMYFCASTIDRGRSGTEAFFGQGTRLTVV.

For this clonotype: Lacking the conserved final phenylalanine or tryptophan, this CDR3 likely reflects a read error. Because the CDR3's place on the DNA is in doubt, the DNA is left out and the CDR3 is given as listed by TCRdb. This chain uses TRBV2 with TRBJ1-3; the listed D gene, TRBD1, was not tested against the DNA. Including both end residues, the CDR3 is 13 amino acids long. The germline V gene encodes CDR1 SNHLY and CDR2 FYNNEI. The CDR3 here is CASSEEGSRWADT.

Details on this clonotype: Its ends do not fully match the called genes, so a read error is possible. The chain is built from TRBV19 and TRBJ1-4; possible D gene TRBD1, 5 bases. The CDR3 covers 16 residues. From germline, CDR1 is LNHDA and CDR2 SQIVND (reference sequence). The CDR3 is CASSTGTFLDNEELFF. For the CDR3, the DNA is TGTGCCAGTAGTACAGGGACGTTCCTCGATAATGAAGAACTGTTTTTT.

As regards this clonotype: It may be a read error: a sequence one base away is much more abundant. The chain employs TRBV7-3 and TRBJ1-1; D is unclear. Germline V gives CDR1 SGHTA, CDR2 FQGTGA. The V end lost 6 bases, the J end lost 2 bases, and 10 bases lay between the germline ends. The CDR3 spans 13 residues. CDR3 amino acids: CASRSLINTEAFF. DNA of the CDR3: TGTGCCAGCAGGTCCCTGATTAACACTGAAGCTTTCTTT.

This clonotype was seen a handful of times. The chain has TRBV2 and TRBJ2-7; D remains unclear. This CDR3 region has 13 residues. CDR1 is SNHLY and CDR2 is FYNNEI in the germline V gene. V lost 5 bases to trimming and J lost 2 bases, with 10 bases between them. The CDR3 is CASSPGPTYEQYF. In nucleotides, the CDR3 is TGTGCCAGCAGTCCGGGCCCTACCTACGAGCAGTACTTC. Together with reference TRBV2 and TRBJ2-7, the CDR3 gives the full variable domain: EPEVTQTPSHQVTQMGQEVILRCVPISNHLYFYWYRQILGQKVEFLVSFYNNEISEKSEIFDDQFSVERPDGSNFTLKIRSTKLEDSAMYFCASSPGPTYEQYFGPGTRLTVT.

The chain employs TRBV7-3 and TRBJ1-1; D is perhaps TRBD1 (6 bases). Germline lookup yields CDR1 SGHTA and CDR2 FQGTGA. Trimming cost V 5 bases and J 4 bases, with 14 bases left between them. CDR3 size: 14 residues. CDR3 DNA sequence: TGTGCCAGCAGCATCGGGGGAGGGGGCACTGAAGCTTTCTTT. Amino acids: CASSIGGGGTEAFF.

This clonotype was counted a few times. The chain carries TRBV20-1 and TRBJ1-2, with TRBD1 identical over 10 bases. This CDR3 is 15 amino acids long. After removal of 6 bases from V and 2 bases from J, the junction contained 9 bases not matched to a gene. Germline loops: CDR1 DFQATT, CDR2 SNEGSKA (reference sequence). DNA of the CDR3: TGCAGTGCGCAAGCCGGGACAGGGGTAAACTATGGCTACACCTTC. This sequence encodes CSAQAGTGVNYGYTF.